This T cell receptor beta chain was identified in a study of T cells after yellow fever vaccination. The study, taken as a whole, reports: The CD4 compartment and the CD8 compartment contained a small share of clonotypes in common. Most primary-vaccination clones reappeared after the booster (approximately 95% CD4, 75% to 90% CD8).

Remarks on this clonotype: The antigen is not known.

The CDR3 extends over 16 amino acids. Trimming removed 0 bases at V and 2 bases at J, with 13 bases between. The germline V gene encodes CDR1 SGHRS and CDR2 YFSETQ. In TCRdb, the 5' RACE reads were re-called with MiXCR into one record per CDR3 protein. In the table there are around 530,000 distinct CDR3 sequences, roughly 17% of which are singletons. The rearrangement uses TRBV5-1 and TRBJ2-3, with D perhaps TRBD1 (5 bases). Specimen: PBMCs, collected about 5 days after the first yellow fever vaccination. The receptor was derived from a man aged 18 to 29 who received the YFV17D yellow fever vaccine. The CDR3 coding sequence is TGCGCCAGCAGCTTGGGTTGGGGCCGAAACACAGATACGCAGTATTTT. This encodes CASSLGWGRNTDTQYF.